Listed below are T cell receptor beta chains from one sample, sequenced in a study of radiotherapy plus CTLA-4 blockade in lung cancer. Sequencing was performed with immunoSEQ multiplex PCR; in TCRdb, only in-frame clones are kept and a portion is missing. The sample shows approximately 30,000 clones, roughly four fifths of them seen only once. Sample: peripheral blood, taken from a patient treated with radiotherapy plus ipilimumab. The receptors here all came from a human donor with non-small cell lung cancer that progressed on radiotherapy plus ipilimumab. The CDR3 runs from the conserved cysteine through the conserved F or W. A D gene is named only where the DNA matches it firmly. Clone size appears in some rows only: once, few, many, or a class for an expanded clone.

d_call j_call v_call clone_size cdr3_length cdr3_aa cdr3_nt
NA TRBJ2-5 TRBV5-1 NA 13 CASSADNQETQYF TGCGCCAGCAGCGCGGACAATCAAGAGACCCAGTACTTC
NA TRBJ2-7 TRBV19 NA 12 CASSTGAPEQYF TGTGCCAGTAGTACAGGGGCCCCCGAGCAGTACTTC
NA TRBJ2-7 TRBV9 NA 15 CASSAQDAQGYEQYF TGTGCCAGCAGCGCCCAAGATGCGCAGGGTTACGAGCAGTACTTC
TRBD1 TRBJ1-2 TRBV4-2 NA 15 CASSQSGQGAPGYTF TGTGCCAGCAGCCAATCTGGACAGGGGGCGCCTGGCTACACCTTC
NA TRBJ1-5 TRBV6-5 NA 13 CASSLKGFQPQHF TGTGCCAGCAGCCTAAAGGGGTTTCAGCCCCAGCATTTT
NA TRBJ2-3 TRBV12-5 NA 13 CASGLTSTDTQYF TGTGCTAGTGGTTTGACTAGCACAGATACGCAGTATTTT
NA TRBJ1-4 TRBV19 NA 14 CATRRVATNEKLFF TGTGCCACTCGCAGGGTTGCAACTAATGAAAAACTGTTTTTT
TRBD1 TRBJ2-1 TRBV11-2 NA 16 CASSLAGTATYNEQFF TGTGCCAGCAGCCTTGCCGGGACAGCGACCTACAATGAGCAGTTCTTC
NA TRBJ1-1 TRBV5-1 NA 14 CASSPLGRGTEAFF TGCGCCAGCAGCCCCCTGGGTAGGGGCACTGAAGCTTTCTTT
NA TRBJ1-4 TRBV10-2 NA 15 CASSDEGATNEKLFF TGCGCCAGCAGTGATGAGGGTGCAACTAATGAAAAACTGTTTTTT
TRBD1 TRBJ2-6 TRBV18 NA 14 CASSSQQGVDVLTF TGTGCCAGCTCATCACAACAGGGGGTGGACGTCCTGACTTTC
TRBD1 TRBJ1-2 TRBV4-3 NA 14 CASSLTGGGYGYTF TGCGCCAGCAGCCTCACAGGGGGTGGCTATGGCTACACCTTC
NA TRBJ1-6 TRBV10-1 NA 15 CASSESLTADSPLHF TGCGCCAGCAGTGAGTCGCTGACAGCTGATTCACCCCTCCACTTT
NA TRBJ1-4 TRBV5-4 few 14 CASSPTESNEKLFF TGCGCCAGCAGCCCGACAGAATCTAATGAAAAACTGTTTTTT
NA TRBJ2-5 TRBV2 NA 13 CASSERKTGIQYF TGTGCCAGCAGTGAAAGGAAGACAGGTATACAGTACTTC
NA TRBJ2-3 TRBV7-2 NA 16 CASSLAGWGDTDTQYF TGTGCCAGCAGCTTAGCAGGTTGGGGGGACACAGATACGCAGTATTTT
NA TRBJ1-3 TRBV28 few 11 CASTLGNTIYF TGTGCCAGCACACTTGGAAACACCATATATTTT
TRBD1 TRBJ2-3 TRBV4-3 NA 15 CASSQNRGIYGTQYF TGCGCCAGCAGCCAAAACAGGGGGATCTATGGTACGCAGTATTTT
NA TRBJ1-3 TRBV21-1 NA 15 CASTGQGCSGNTIYF TGTGCCAGCACCGGACAGGGGTGCTCTGGAAACACCATATATTTT
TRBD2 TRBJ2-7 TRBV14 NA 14 CASSAGLGGYEQYF TGTGCCAGCAGCGCGGGACTAGGTGGCTACGAGCAGTACTTC
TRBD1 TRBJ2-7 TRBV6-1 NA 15 CASSVLGQSSYEQYF TGTGCCAGCAGTGTTCTGGGACAGAGCTCCTACGAGCAGTACTTC
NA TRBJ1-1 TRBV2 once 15 CASSDHRQAYTEAFF TGTGCCAGCAGTGATCACCGCCAAGCGTACACTGAAGCTTTCTTT
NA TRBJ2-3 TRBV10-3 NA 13 CAISESARDTQYF TGTGCCATCAGTGAGTCTGCTAGAGATACGCAGTATTTT
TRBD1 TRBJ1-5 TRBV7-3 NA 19 CASSLPTGTGGVRNQPQHF TGTGCCAGCAGCCTTCCAACTGGGACAGGGGGAGTGAGGAATCAGCCCCAGCATTTT
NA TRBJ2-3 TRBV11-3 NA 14 CASSSGHNTDTQYF TGTGCCAGCAGCTCGGGACATAATACAGATACGCAGTATTTT
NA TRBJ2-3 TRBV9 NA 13 CASSVGGSDTQYF TGTGCCAGCAGCGTAGGAGGCTCAGATACGCAGTATTTT
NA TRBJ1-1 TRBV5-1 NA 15 CASSLEAGVGTEAFF TGCGCCAGCAGCTTGGAAGCGGGCGTGGGCACTGAAGCTTTCTTT
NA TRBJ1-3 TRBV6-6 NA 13 CASRSGQINTIYF TGTGCCAGCAGATCAGGACAGATAAACACCATATATTTT
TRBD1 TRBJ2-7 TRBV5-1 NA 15 CASSLAGTGVYEQYF TGCGCCAGCAGCTTGGCAGGGACAGGGGTCTACGAGCAGTACTTC
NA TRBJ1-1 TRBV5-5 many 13 CASSLEEGRVAFF TGTGCCAGCAGCTTGGAGGAGGGGCGAGTAGCTTTCTTT
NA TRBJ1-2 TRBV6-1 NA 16 CASSDLRGSPNYGYTF TGTGCCAGCAGTGACTTGCGGGGCAGCCCTAACTATGGCTACACCTTC
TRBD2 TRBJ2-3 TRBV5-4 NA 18 CASSLPSPTSGGTDTQYF TGTGCCAGCAGCCTACCCTCTCCGACTAGCGGGGGCACAGATACGCAGTATTTT
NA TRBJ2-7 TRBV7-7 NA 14 CASSLYRTAFEQYF TGTGCTAGCAGCCTATACAGGACGGCTTTCGAGCAGTACTTC
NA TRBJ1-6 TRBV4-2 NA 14 CASSQRSYNSPLHF TGTGCCAGCAGCCAACGTTCCTATAATTCACCCCTCCACTTT
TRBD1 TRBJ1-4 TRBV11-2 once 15 CASSQRQGWYEKLFF TGTGCCAGCAGTCAGAGACAGGGATGGTATGAAAAACTGTTTTTT
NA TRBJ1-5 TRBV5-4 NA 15 CASSLNGVVNQPQHF TGTGCCAGCAGTTTAAACGGGGTCGTCAATCAGCCCCAGCATTTT
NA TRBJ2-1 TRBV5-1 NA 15 CASSETDSSYNEQFF TGCGCCAGCAGCGAGACAGACAGCTCCTACAATGAGCAGTTCTTC
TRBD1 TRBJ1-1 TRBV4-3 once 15 CASSQPGQGETEAFF TGCGCCAGCAGCCAACCGGGACAGGGGGAAACTGAAGCTTTCTTT
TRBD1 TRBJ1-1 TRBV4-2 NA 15 CASSHYDRGNTEAFF TGTGCCAGCAGCCACTACGACAGGGGGAACACTGAAGCTTTCTTT
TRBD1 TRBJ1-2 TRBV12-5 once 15 CASGFSGTGVYGYTF TGTGCTAGTGGCTTCTCCGGGACAGGGGTCTATGGCTACACCTTC
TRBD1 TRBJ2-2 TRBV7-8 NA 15 CASSRTGARTGELFF TGTGCCAGCAGCCGTACAGGGGCGAGGACCGGGGAGCTGTTTTTT
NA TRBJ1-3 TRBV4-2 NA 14 CASSQVDMSNTIYF TGTGCCAGCAGCCAAGTAGACATGTCAAACACCATATATTTT
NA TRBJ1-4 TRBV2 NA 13 CASTRQYGEKLFF TGTGCCAGCACCAGACAGTACGGTGAAAAACTGTTTTTT
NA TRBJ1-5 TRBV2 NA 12 CASRSQGQPQHF TGTGCCAGCAGATCCCAGGGCCAGCCCCAGCATTTT
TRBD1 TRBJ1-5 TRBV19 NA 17 CASRAEPGQTGYQPQHF TGTGCCAGTAGGGCAGAGCCGGGACAGACCGGGTATCAGCCCCAGCATTTT
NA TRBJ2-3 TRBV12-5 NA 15 CASGSTGTSTDTQYF TGTGCTAGTGGTTCGACAGGGACTAGCACAGATACGCAGTATTTT
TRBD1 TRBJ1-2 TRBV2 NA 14 CASNRDRGYYGYTF TGTGCCAGCAACAGGGACAGGGGGTATTATGGCTACACCTTC
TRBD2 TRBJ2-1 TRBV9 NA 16 CASSDTTSGLGGEQFF TGTGCCAGCAGCGATACGACTAGCGGACTGGGGGGTGAGCAGTTCTTC